This T cell receptor beta chain originates from a study of type 1 regulatory T cells (dated by TCRdb to 2020 to 2023). Some background on the complete study: The study characterized an in vitro protocol that generated a Tr1-enriched, alloantigen-specific CD4 T cell product named T-allo10. T-allo10 was under clinical evaluation in patients with hematological malignancies receiving allogeneic hematopoietic stem cell transplantation.

The instrument given in TCRdb is Illumina MiSeq. In-frame beta chains were kept once TCRdb had trimmed the public reads at Q25 with fastp and called clones with MiXCR. For every CDR3 protein sequence, its rows merge into one entry that carries the most common genes and DNA. Recorded for this sample are roughly 25,000 distinct CDR3 sequences; roughly 72% of them occurred a single time. Clones ranked in the top ten supply 12% to 15% of the sample. At the junction V is shortened by 3 bases and J by 4 bases; bases outside the gene matches: 2. From a lookup of the germline V gene, CDR1 and CDR2 are MGHRA and YSYEKL. The CDR3 measures 13 amino acids from cysteine to phenylalanine. Solely the CDR3 DNA is kept, with 39 bases framed from the first base. Points on this clonotype: No cognate antigen has been identified for it. Base qualities were left out, and no much larger clone turns up one base away.

Specificity for host alloantigens, anergy, and the capacity for alloantigen-specific suppression were described as properties of donor-derived T-allo10 cells. This receptor was taken from a human donor in good health. Sample: cultured T cells, either the whole culture or a sorted T cell fraction (not recorded which). Sample cell subset or site, as interpreted from the label and publication: Tr1-enriched cell product generated in vitro against host alloantigens. The sequence links TRBV4-1 to TRBJ1-2, with 7 bases matching TRBD1. The CDR3 region reads CASSQGQIYGYTF. The sequenced DNA is TGCGCCAGCAGCCAGGGACAGATCTATGGCTACACCTTC.